This TCR beta chain was identified during a study of T cell responses to AZD1222 COVID-19 vaccine (dated by TCRdb to the early 2020s). For the wider study: Because spike-specific TCR depth and breadth did not differ between the two schedules, AZD1222 recipients who got a second dose at roughly 4 weeks were pooled with those who got a second dose at roughly 12 weeks. TCR sequencing covered 230 to 250 trial participants: 200 to 220 given two doses of AZD1222 and about 26 given two doses of MenACWY control vaccine. Trial participants were enrolled by age into subgroups of 18-55, 56-69 and 70-plus years, and about 150, 27 and 61 TCR-sequenced participants, respectively, were included in these subgroups. The investigation overall reported the following: Most participants were white British and females outnumbered males, and the authors suggested that clonal diversity may have been underestimated. Spike-specific TCR breadth and depth rose significantly after two AZD1222 doses compared with day 0 and with MenACWY recipients. CD4 TCRs associated with the vaccine covered the entire spike protein, and the dominant responses were in regions 160-218 and 743-854. Because no samples from the day 14 peak response were available, repertoires could be characterized only after the peak T cell response. Reportedly, close to half of the unique spike-specific TCRs recognized epitopes lying outside the regions that are mutated in the B.1.351 and B.1.1.7 variants. Only five to seven AZD1222 recipients were SARS-CoV-2 seropositive at baseline, limiting conclusions about previously exposed vaccinees. In the small 56-69-year group, the increase in depth fell short of significance, most likely because of low power.

The CDR3 regions of human TCRbeta chains were analyzed by immunosequencing. Per the source publication's procedure: TCRs in the repertoires were matched against a reference library of SARS-CoV-2-specific TCRs that had been generated with the MIRA antigen-specificity platform. Breadth meant the fraction of unique TCRs that were SARS-CoV-2-associated, whereas depth meant the fraction of total T cells that were SARS-CoV-2-associated. Using the MIRA data, every spike-specific TCR was mapped to the spike region that the TCR reacted to and assigned to either a CD4 or a CD8 class. Log10-transformed breadth and depth values were compared by one-way ANOVA with Sidak's multiple comparisons tests. TCRdb took this table from immuneACCESS and kept in-frame rearrangements with V and J called. Such tables lack part of the clones; where checked against another copy, unresolved V genes explain under half of the gap, and the rest is unexplained. Clonal size and the V and J genes are those of that table, whereas D and trimming came from the DNA. In all, the sample holds some 140,000 clones, and 70% to 90% of those were seen once. Clones ranked in the top ten supply approximately 6% of the sample.

What this sample's time point label stands for: baseline before first vaccination. The vaccinee samples were drawn from two UK trials, COV001 and COV002, one of which was a single-blind randomized controlled phase 2/3 trial testing AZD1222 (ChAdOx1 nCoV-19) in healthy adults. For TCRbeta chain sequencing, PBMC samples from trial participants were taken at day 0 and at day 28 after the second dose. As concerns this clone: It has no known antigen specificity. Per-nucleotide qualities are absent, and no much larger clonotype sits a single base away.

The germline V gene (reference sequence) supplies CDR1 WNHNN and CDR2 SYGVQD. From its cysteine to its phenylalanine, the CDR3 spans 15 amino acids. The DNA shown is the 45-base CDR3, in frame from base 1. V ends up 8 bases short and J 5 bases short, with an unmatched junction base count of 10. The sequence links TRBV10-1 to TRBJ2-2; TRBD2 matches 8 bases in the middle. The material sequenced was peripheral blood, taken on day 0 of AZD1222 vaccination. This TCR was recovered from an adult in good health. The nucleotides read TGCGCCAGCGTAACCGGGACTAGGGGGACCGGGGAGCTGTTTTTT. Its coded protein is CASVTGTRGTGELFF.